This T cell receptor (beta chain) was observed in a study of low-dose radiotherapy and immunotherapy resistance in tumors. Study-wide context: Treatment of Cohort 1 consisted of 0.5 Gy per fraction every 2 weeks, adding up to 6.5 Gy.

The germline V and J ends were trimmed by 3 bases and 4 bases, with 3 bases remaining between them. Per the germline V gene, CDR1 is SGHAT and CDR2 is FQNNGV. The CDR3 covers 11 residues. This clonotype is medium-sized. Priming of first-strand cDNA relied on TRAV- and TRBV-specific primers (covering alpha and beta chains). TCRs were amplified for roughly 20 PCR cycles with a constant-region primer and V-primer adapter. TCRdb re-derived calls from the reads in MiXCR, one entry per CDR3 protein. This table holds about 11,000 distinct CDR3 sequences, 40% to 65% found once. The TCR originated in a human donor with advanced metastatic prostate, ovarian, gallbladder or colorectal cancer (not recorded which). This table probably holds off-target reads from a library built for another chain. V usage is TRBV11-2 and J usage is TRBJ1-1, with D hard to call. The CDR3 region is CASSFTTEAFF. The DNA for the CDR3 is TGTGCCAGCAGCTTTACCACTGAAGCTTTCTTT.